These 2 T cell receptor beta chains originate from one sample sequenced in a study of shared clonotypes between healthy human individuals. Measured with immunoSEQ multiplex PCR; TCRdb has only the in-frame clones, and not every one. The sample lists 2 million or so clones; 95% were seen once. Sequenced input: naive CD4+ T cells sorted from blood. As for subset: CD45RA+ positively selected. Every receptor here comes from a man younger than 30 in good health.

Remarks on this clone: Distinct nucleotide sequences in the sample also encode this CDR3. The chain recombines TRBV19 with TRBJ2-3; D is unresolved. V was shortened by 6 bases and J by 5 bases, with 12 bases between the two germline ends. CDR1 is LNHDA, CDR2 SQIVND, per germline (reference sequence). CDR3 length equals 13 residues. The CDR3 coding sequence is TGTGCCAGTAGGGGCAGTGGCCGAGATACGCAGTATTTT. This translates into CASRGSGRDTQYF.

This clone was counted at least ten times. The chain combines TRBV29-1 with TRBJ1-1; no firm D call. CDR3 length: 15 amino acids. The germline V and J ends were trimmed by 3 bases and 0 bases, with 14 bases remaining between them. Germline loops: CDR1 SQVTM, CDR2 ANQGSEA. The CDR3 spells CSVERRGSMNTEAFF. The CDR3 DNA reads TGCAGCGTTGAGAGGCGTGGCAGCATGAACACTGAAGCTTTCTTT.